One and the same sample provided the 21 T cell receptor beta chains below, sequenced in a study of shared clonotypes between healthy human individuals. Terminally differentiated effector memory CD45RA+ cells were excluded by CCR7 positive selection of CD45RO-negative cells. The repertoire was sequenced with immunoSEQ multiplex PCR; TCRdb's copy has only in-frame clones and lacks some. The sample has about 2.1 million clones, around 93% seen once. Material: naive CD8+ T cells from PBMCs. The receptors originated from a man between 18 and 29 years old in good health. Some clones in this sample may be carry-over from other donors' samples.

DNA of the CDR3: TGTGCCAGCAGTGACTCGGGTCAGCACACAGATACGCAGTATTTT. The encoded protein is CASSDSGQHTDTQYF. V is TRBV6-4 and J is TRBJ2-3, with no clear D. The CDR3 is 15 residues long. V lost 0 bases and J lost 2, with 9 bases in between. Germline-derived CDR1 and CDR2 are MRHNA and SNTAGT.

V and J are TRBV5-6 and TRBJ2-2; D uncertain. The germline CDR1 and CDR2 sequences are SGHDT and YYEEEE. The CDR3 is 14 residues long. Between the trimmed V and J ends, which lost 5 bases and 6 bases, there was a span of 14 bases. The CDR3 DNA is TGTGCCAGCAGGCTGGGGTCGGGTCCCGGGGAGCTGTTTTTT. Encoded protein: CASRLGSGPGELFF.

CDR3 in amino acids: CASSLEGVGVNTEAFF. Here the CDR3 DNA reads TGTGCCAGCAGCTTAGAAGGGGTAGGCGTGAACACTGAAGCTTTCTTT. This sequence joins TRBV7-9 and TRBJ1-1; a weak D match, TRBD1 (5 bases). The CDR3 runs to 16 residues. The V and J ends lost 1 base and 0 bases respectively, with 12 bases between them. Germline assignment: CDR1 SEHNR and CDR2 FQNEAQ (reference sequence).

V and J are TRBV25-1 and TRBJ2-1; a possible D gene is TRBD2 (5 bases). The CDR3 runs 11 residues. The germline CDR1 and CDR2 sequences are MGHDK and SYGVNS. V shed 6 bases and J shed 6 bases, with 6 bases lying between them. The CDR3: CASRAANEQFF. CDR3 DNA sequence: TGTGCCAGCAGAGCGGCCAATGAGCAGTTCTTC.

The CDR3 here is CASSLRGSRYQETQYF. The DNA for the CDR3 is TGTGCCAGCAGTTTACGGGGCAGCCGGTACCAAGAGACCCAGTACTTC. The rearrangement joins TRBV28 to TRBJ2-5; D could derive from TRBD1 or TRBD2 (5 bases each). This CDR3 is built from 16 residues. From germline, CDR1 is MDHEN and CDR2 SYDVKM. V lost 2 bases and J 0 bases, leaving 13 bases between the germline ends.

This sequence joins TRBV9 and TRBJ2-3; D is perhaps TRBD1 (5 bases). Germline-derived CDR1 and CDR2 are SGDLS and YYNGEE. The CDR3 covers 16 residues. The V gene lost 0 bases and the J gene lost 0 bases, with 11 bases spanning the gap. CDR3 sequence: CASSVVPDRSTDTQYF. CDR3 nucleotide sequence: TGTGCCAGCAGCGTAGTCCCTGACAGAAGCACAGATACGCAGTATTTT.

V gene TRBV6-1 combines with J gene TRBJ1-5; 8 bases map to TRBD1. Germline CDR1 is MNHNS and CDR2 is SASEGT. J lost 3 bases, V lost 8 bases, and 6 bases had no gene match. This CDR3 is built from 14 residues. The CDR3 region has the DNA TGTGCCAGCGCTACAGGGGGAGCCAATCAGCCCCAGCATTTT. Amino acids: CASATGGANQPQHF.

The chain carries TRBV25-1 and TRBJ1-6; D gene ambiguous. From germline, CDR1 is MGHDK and CDR2 SYGVNS. The germline V and J ends were trimmed by 5 bases and 16 bases, with 24 bases remaining between them. The CDR3 sequence is 15 residues long. CDR3 loop: CASSSSRVPSGALHF. The CDR3, as DNA: TGTGCCAGCAGTTCGTCCCGGGTACCATCCGGAGCGCTCCACTTT.

Written as DNA, the CDR3 is TGTGCCAGCAGCGTGGCTAGCGGGAGAAAGTACGAGCAGTACTTC. Its protein product is CASSVASGRKYEQYF. The chain links TRBV9 to TRBJ2-7; TRBD2 matches at 10 bases. V lost 2 bases and J lost 4; bases outside the gene matches: 6. CDR1 is SGDLS, CDR2 YYNGEE, per germline. This CDR3 is 15 amino acids long.

The chain couples TRBV19 to TRBJ2-2, with 9 nucleotides matching TRBD1. CDR1 is LNHDA, CDR2 SQIVND, per germline (reference sequence). Trimming removed 6 bases from V and 0 bases from J; junction bases left unmatched: 2. CDR3 length: 15 residues. DNA of the CDR3: TGTGCCAGTAGGGGGACAGGGTCGAACACCGGGGAGCTGTTTTTT. Amino acids: CASRGTGSNTGELFF.

This clone was detected only once. This chain joins TRBV7-9 and TRBJ2-7, with unresolved D. The V gene's germline CDR1 is SEHNR and CDR2 FQNEAQ (reference sequence). This CDR3 is 15 amino acids long. V lost 5 bases and J lost 0, with 14 bases in between. The CDR3 reads CASSPPLERSYEQYF. CDR3 DNA: TGTGCCAGCAGCCCACCATTGGAACGCTCCTACGAGCAGTACTTC.

Worth noting for this clone: This may come from a read error, since a much larger clone is one base off. Distinct nucleotide sequences in the sample also encode this CDR3. The chain couples TRBV7-9 to TRBJ1-1; D remains unclear. Germline lookup yields CDR1 SEHNR and CDR2 FQNEAQ (reference sequence). CDR3 length: 11 amino acids. In DNA form, the CDR3 reads TGCGCCAGCAGCTTGAACACTGAAGCTTTCTTT. Translation gives CASSLNTEAFF.

The CDR3 nucleotides are TGTGCCAGCAGCAGGGGACGGGGGCCTGAAGCTTTCTTT. It is translated as CASSRGRGPEAFF. The gene calls are TRBV5-6 and TRBJ1-1; TRBD1 is a possible D gene (6 bases). Germline values: CDR1 SGHDT, CDR2 YYEEEE. V was clipped by 4 bases and J by 6 bases, with 13 bases between them. The CDR3 totals 13 residues.

The chain uses TRBV27 and TRBJ2-7; the D is unclear. CDR1 MNHEY and CDR2 SMNVEV come from the germline V gene (reference sequence). There are 14 residues in the CDR3. V lost 2 bases, J lost 7 bases, and 15 bases lay in between. DNA for the CDR3: TGTGCCAGCAGTTTAATGGCAGGTACTCGGGAGCAGTACTTC. Translation gives CASSLMAGTREQYF.

V gene TRBV28 combines with J gene TRBJ2-7; TRBD2 is a possible D gene (6 bases). V lost 3 bases and J 4 bases, leaving 22 bases between the germline ends. The CDR3 has 17 residues. Germline-derived CDR1 and CDR2 are MDHEN and SYDVKM. The CDR3 nucleotides read TGTGCCAGCAGTTTTTTTGATTTTGGGCAGACTAGATACGAGCAGTACTTC. Translated: CASSFFDFGQTRYEQYF. The whole variable domain, remainder taken from reference TRBV28 and TRBJ2-7, is DVKVTQSSRYLVKRTGEKVFLECVQDMDHENMFWYRQDPGLGLRLIYFSYDVKMKEKGDIPEGYSVSREKKERFSLILESASTNQTSMYLCASSFFDFGQTRYEQYFGPGTRLTVT.

The count of this clone is one. The same CDR3 arises from other DNA sequences in this sample as well. The CDR3: CASSPGLALHNEQFF. CDR3 coding DNA: TGTGCCAGCAGTCCCGGACTAGCGTTACACAATGAGCAGTTCTTC. The rearrangement joins TRBV27 to TRBJ2-1, with TRBD2 identical over 9 bases. This CDR3 is built from 15 residues. V was clipped by 5 bases and J by 5 bases; unmatched bases: 7. Germline-derived CDR1 and CDR2 are MNHEY and SMNVEV (reference sequence).

The V gene is TRBV4-3, the J gene TRBJ2-7; D gene ambiguous. Germline loops: CDR1 LGHNA, CDR2 YSLEER. Trimming took 1 base from V and 5 from J, leaving 15 bases between them. The CDR3 contains 15 residues. The CDR3 sequence: CASSQVLSPRNEQYF. The CDR3 DNA reads as TGCGCCAGCAGCCAAGTGCTGAGTCCCAGGAACGAGCAGTACTTC.

This clone has just one count. This chain links TRBV13 with TRBJ2-7; 7 nucleotides match TRBD1. Germline V gene data show CDR1 as PRHDT and CDR2 as FYEKMQ (reference sequence). This CDR3 comprises 15 residues. With V trimmed by 4 bases and J by 2 bases, 8 bases remained unmatched. CDR3 nucleotide sequence: TGTGCCAGCAGCTCCAGACAGGGATATACCTACGAGCAGTACTTC. This translates into CASSSRQGYTYEQYF.

This clone appeared once. This chain uses TRBV10-1 with TRBJ2-3; 8 nucleotides line up with TRBD2. The CDR3 consists of 16 residues. With 3 bases clipped from V and 2 bases from J, the junction kept 7 bases outside the gene matches. Germline loops: CDR1 WNHNN, CDR2 SYGVQD (reference sequence). The CDR3 loop reads CASSDWASGLTDTQYF. The CDR3 region has the DNA TGCGCCAGCAGTGACTGGGCTAGCGGGCTCACAGATACGCAGTATTTT.

The CDR3 nucleotides read TGTGCCAGCAGCGACCAGGCCGGCACTGAAGCTTTCTTT. Amino acids: CASSDQAGTEAFF. The chain links TRBV9 to TRBJ1-1; unclear D gene. V was cut by 3 bases and J by 4 bases, with 10 bases left in between. Germline values: CDR1 SGDLS, CDR2 YYNGEE. The CDR3 consists of 13 residues.

This clone appeared a single time. The chain carries TRBV27 and TRBJ1-2, with 9 bases aligning to TRBD1. The CDR3 spans 15 residues. Germline assignment: CDR1 MNHEY and CDR2 SMNVEV (reference sequence). With 5 bases clipped from V and 3 bases from J, the junction kept 7 bases outside the gene matches. The CDR3 coding sequence is TGTGCCAGCAGTCGGGTCCGGGACAGGGACTATGGCTACACCTTC. Protein sequence: CASSRVRDRDYGYTF.